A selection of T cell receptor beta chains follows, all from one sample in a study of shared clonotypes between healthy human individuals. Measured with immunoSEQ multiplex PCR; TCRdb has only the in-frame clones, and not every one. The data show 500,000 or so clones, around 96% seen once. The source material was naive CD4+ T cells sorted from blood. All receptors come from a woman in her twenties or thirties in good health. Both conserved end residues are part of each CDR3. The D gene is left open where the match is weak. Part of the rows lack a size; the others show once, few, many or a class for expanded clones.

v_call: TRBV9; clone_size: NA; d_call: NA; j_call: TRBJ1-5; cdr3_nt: TGTGCCAGCAGCGTAGACCAGGGTAACCAGCCCCAGCATTTT; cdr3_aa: CASSVDQGNQPQHF
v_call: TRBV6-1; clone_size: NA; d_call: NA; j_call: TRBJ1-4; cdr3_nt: TGTGCCAGCAGTGACTCAGGTGCCCCTAATGAAAAACTGTTTTTT; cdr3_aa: CASSDSGAPNEKLFF
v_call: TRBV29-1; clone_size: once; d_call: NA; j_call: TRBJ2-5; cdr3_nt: TGCAGCGTCGAGCCTGCAGGGAGCTGGAGGGCCCAGTACTTC; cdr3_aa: CSVEPAGSWRAQYF
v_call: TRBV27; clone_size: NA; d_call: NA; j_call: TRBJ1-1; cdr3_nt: TGTGCCAGCAGTCCCACAGGGAGAACTGAAGCTTTCTTT; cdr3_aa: CASSPTGRTEAFF
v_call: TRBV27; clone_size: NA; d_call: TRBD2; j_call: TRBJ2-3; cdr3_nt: TGTGCCAGCAGTAGACTAGCGGGAGAGTATGATACGCAGTATTTT; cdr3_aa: CASSRLAGEYDTQYF
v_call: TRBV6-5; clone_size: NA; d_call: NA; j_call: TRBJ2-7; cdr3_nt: TGTGCCAGCAGTCGTACCGGGACGGATGCATACGAGCAGTACTTC; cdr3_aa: CASSRTGTDAYEQYF
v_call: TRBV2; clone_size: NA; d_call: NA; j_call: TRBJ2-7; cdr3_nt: TGTGCCAGCAGTCGGACCACGTTCTATTACGAGCAGTACTTC; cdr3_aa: CASSRTTFYYEQYF
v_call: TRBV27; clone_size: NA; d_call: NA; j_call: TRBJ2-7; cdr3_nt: TGTGCCAGCAGTTCCAGACCCGCCTACGAGCAGTACTTC; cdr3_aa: CASSSRPAYEQYF
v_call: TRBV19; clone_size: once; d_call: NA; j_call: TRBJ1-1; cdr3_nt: TGTGCCAGTAACCAACGGGACACAAATTCTGAAGCTTTCTTT; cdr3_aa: CASNQRDTNSEAFF
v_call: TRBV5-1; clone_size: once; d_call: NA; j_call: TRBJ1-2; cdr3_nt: TGCGCCAGCAGGCTCACCCCCGGGGCTGGCTACACCTTC; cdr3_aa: CASRLTPGAGYTF
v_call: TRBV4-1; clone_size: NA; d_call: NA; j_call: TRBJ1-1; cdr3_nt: TGCGCCAGCAGCCAGCCGGGACGGATGAACACTGAAGCTTTCTTT; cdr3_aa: CASSQPGRMNTEAFF
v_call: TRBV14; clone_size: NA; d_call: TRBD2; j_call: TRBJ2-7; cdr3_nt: TGTGCCAGCAGCCAAGAGGGACTAGCGGTGAGCTCCTACGAGCAGTACTTC; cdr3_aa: CASSQEGLAVSSYEQYF
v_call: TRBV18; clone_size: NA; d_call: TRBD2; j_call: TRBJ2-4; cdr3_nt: TGTGCCAGCTCACAGATTTTTGGGACTAGCGAAAACATTCAGTACTTC; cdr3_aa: CASSQIFGTSENIQYF
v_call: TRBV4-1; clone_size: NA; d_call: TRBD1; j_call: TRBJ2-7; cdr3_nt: TGCGCCAGCAGCCCCCGGCTGGGACAGGGGCATTGGCCCTACGAGCAGTACTTC; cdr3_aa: CASSPRLGQGHWPYEQYF
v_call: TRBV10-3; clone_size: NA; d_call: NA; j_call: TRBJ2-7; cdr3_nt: TGTGCCATCAGAAGCGGAGAAACCTACGAGCAGTACTTC; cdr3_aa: CAIRSGETYEQYF
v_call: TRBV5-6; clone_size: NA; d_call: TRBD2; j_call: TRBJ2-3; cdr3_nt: TGTGCCAGCAGCTTGGCAGGCGGAGCGGGGGGAGATACGCAGTATTTT; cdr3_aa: CASSLAGGAGGDTQYF
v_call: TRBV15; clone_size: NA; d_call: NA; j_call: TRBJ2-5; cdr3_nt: TGTGCCACCAGCAGAGATCCAGTGGGAGAGACCCAGTACTTC; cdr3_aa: CATSRDPVGETQYF
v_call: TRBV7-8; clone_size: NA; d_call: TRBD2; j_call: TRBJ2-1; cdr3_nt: TGTGCCAGCAGCAAGGGACTAGCGGGAGGTTTCTACAATGAGCAGTTCTTC; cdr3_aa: CASSKGLAGGFYNEQFF
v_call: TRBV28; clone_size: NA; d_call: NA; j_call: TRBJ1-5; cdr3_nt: TGTGCCAGCAGGGAAGACAATAGCAATCAGCCCCAGCATTTT; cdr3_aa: CASREDNSNQPQHF
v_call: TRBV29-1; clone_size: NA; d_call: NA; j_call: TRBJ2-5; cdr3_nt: TGCAGCATAAACTCCGGGACCCAAACTCGGGAGCAGTACTTC; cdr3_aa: CSINSGTQTREQYF
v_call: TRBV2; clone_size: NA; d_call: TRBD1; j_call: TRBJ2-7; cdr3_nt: TGTGCCAGCACAGGGACAGGGGTTCACGAGCAGTACTTC; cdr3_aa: CASTGTGVHEQYF
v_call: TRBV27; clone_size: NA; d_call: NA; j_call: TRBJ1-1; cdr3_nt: TGTGCCAGCAGTCTATACAACGGGGGCTATACTGAAGCTTTCTTT; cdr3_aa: CASSLYNGGYTEAFF
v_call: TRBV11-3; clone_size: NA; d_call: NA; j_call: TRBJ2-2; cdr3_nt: TGTGCCAGCAGCTCCAACACCGGGGAGCTGTTTTTT; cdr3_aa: CASSSNTGELFF
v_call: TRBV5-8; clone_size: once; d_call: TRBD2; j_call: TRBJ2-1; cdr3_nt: TGTGCCAGCGTTTTCGGGACTAGCGGGTACAATGAGCAGTTCTTC; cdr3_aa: CASVFGTSGYNEQFF
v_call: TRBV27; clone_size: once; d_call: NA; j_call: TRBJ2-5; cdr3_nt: TGTGCCAGCAGTTTGTCCGGCAGGGAGACCCAGTACTTC; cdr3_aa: CASSLSGRETQYF
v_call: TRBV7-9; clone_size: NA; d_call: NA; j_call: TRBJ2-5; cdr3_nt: TGTGCCAGCAGCAAGCGCGCGGCAGGGTCGGAGACCCAGTACTTC; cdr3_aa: CASSKRAAGSETQYF